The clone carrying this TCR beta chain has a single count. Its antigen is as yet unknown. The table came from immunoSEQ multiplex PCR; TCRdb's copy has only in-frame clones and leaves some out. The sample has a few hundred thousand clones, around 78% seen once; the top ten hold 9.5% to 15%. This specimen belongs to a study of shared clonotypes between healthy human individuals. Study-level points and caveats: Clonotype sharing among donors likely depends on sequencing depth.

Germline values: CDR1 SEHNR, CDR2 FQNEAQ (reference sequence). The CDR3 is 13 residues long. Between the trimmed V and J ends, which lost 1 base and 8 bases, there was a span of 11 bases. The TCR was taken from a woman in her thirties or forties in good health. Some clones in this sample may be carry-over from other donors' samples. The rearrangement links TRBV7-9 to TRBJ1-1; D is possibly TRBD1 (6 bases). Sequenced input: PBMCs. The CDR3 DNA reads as TGTGCCAGCAGCTTAGGGAGACAGGCCGAAGCTTTCTTT. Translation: CASSLGRQAEAFF.